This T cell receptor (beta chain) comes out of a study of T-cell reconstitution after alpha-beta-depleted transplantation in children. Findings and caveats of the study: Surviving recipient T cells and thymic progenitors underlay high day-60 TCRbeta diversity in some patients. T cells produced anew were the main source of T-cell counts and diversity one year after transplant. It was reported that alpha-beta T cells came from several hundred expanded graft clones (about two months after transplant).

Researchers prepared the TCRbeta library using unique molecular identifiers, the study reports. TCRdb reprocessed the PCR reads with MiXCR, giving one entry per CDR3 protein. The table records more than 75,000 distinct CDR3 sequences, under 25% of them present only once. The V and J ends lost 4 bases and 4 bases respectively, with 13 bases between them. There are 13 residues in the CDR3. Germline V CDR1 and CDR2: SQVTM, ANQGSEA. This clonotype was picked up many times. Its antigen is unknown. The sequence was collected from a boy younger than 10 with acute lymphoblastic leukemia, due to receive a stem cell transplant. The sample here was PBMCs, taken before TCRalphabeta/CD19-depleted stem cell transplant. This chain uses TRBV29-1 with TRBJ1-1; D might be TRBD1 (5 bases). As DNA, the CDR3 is TGCAGCGTTGCCCTGGGACGGACCACTGAAGCTTTCTTT. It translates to CSVALGRTTEAFF.